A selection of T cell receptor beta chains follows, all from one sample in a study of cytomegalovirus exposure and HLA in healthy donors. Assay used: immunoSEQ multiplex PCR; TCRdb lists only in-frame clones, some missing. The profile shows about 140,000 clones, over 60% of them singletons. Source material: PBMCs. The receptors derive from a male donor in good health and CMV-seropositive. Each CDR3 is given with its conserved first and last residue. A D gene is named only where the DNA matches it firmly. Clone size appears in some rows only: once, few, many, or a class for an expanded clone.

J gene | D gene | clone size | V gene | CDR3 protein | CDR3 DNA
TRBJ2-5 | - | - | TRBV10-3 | CAISEFSERTQETQYF | TGTGCCATCAGTGAGTTCAGCGAGCGAACCCAAGAGACCCAGTACTTC
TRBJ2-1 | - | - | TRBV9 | CASSVVSGPYNEQFF | TGTGCCAGCAGCGTAGTAAGCGGACCCTACAATGAGCAGTTCTTC
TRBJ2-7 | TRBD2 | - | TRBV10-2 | CASSEFSGSSYEQYF | TGCGCCAGCAGTGAATTTAGCGGGAGCTCCTACGAGCAGTACTTC
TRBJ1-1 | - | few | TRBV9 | CASSVQGTNTEAFF | TGTGCCAGCAGCGTACAGGGAACTAACACTGAAGCTTTCTTT
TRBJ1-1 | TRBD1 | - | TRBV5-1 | CASSFRTGEDEAFF | TGCGCCAGCAGCTTCCGGACAGGGGAGGACGAAGCTTTCTTT
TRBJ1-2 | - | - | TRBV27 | CASSPGVADYGYTF | TGTGCCAGCAGCCCAGGGGTTGCGGACTATGGCTACACCTTC
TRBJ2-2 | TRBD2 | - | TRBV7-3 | CASSLFGLAGNPGELFF | TGTGCCAGCAGCTTATTTGGACTAGCGGGAAACCCCGGGGAGCTGTTTTTT
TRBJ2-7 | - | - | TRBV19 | CASRPAGRAYEQYF | TGTGCCAGTAGACCCGCGGGAAGGGCCTACGAGCAGTACTTC
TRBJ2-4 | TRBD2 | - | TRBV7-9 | CASTVAGGQNIQYF | TGTGCCAGCACGGTAGCGGGAGGGCAAAACATTCAGTACTTC
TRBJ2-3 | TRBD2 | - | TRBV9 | CASSPGTSGGYTQYF | TGTGCCAGCAGCCCGGGGACTAGCGGGGGTTATACGCAGTATTTT
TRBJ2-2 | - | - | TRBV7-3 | CASSFFPGGELFF | TGTGCCAGCAGCTTTTTCCCGGGCGGGGAGCTGTTTTTT
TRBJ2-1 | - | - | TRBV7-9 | CASSVSGNAYNEQFF | TGTGCCAGCAGCGTTAGCGGTAACGCCTACAATGAGCAGTTCTTC
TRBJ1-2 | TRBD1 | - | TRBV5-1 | CASSLGQGAIYGYTF | TGCGCCAGCAGCTTGGGGCAGGGGGCTATCTATGGCTACACCTTC
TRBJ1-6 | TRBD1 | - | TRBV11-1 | CASSLSLTGTDSPLHF | TGTGCCAGCAGCTTATCCCTGACAGGGACGGATTCACCCCTCCACTTT
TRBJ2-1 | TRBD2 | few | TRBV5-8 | CASSLGSGSLVEQFF | TGTGCCAGCAGCTTGGGTAGCGGGAGTTTGGTTGAGCAGTTCTTC
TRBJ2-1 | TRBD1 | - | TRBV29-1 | CSANPGQLNEQFF | TGCAGCGCGAACCCGGGACAGCTCAATGAGCAGTTCTTC
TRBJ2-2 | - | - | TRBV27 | CASSLTGNTGELFF | TGTGCCAGCAGTTTGACGGGGAACACCGGGGAGCTGTTTTTT
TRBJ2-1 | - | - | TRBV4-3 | CASSQWGTSVGQFF | TGCGCCAGCAGCCAATGGGGCACCTCCGTCGGACAGTTCTTC
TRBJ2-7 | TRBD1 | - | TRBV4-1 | CASSLSGTGASEQYF | TGCGCCAGCAGCCTTTCCGGGACAGGGGCCTCCGAGCAGTACTTC
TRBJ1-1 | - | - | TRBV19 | CASSPPGGHTEAFF | TGTGCCAGTAGTCCACCGGGGGGACACACTGAAGCTTTCTTT
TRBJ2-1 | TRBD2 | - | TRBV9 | CASSVGLAGGIYNEQFF | TGTGCCAGCAGCGTAGGCCTAGCGGGAGGGATATACAATGAGCAGTTCTTC
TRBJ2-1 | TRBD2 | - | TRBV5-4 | CASSLRLAGNNEQFF | TGTGCCAGCAGCTTGAGACTAGCGGGAAACAATGAGCAGTTCTTC
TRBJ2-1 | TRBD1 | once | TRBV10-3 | CAISGVGATGQYNEQFF | TGTGCCATCAGTGGCGTGGGTGCGACAGGGCAGTACAATGAGCAGTTCTTC
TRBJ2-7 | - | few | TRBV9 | CASSVAGDEQYF | TGTGCCAGCAGCGTAGCCGGGGACGAGCAGTACTTC
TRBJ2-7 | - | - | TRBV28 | CASSLGQTGRYEQYF | TGTGCCAGCAGTTTGGGCCAAACAGGGCGCTACGAGCAGTACTTC
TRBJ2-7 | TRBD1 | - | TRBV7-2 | CASSSVRTGSKDEQYF | TGTGCCAGCAGCTCCGTCAGGACAGGGAGCAAGGACGAGCAGTACTTC
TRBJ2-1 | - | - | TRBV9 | CASSQTTSSYNEQFF | TGTGCCAGCAGCCAAACCACTAGCTCCTACAATGAGCAGTTCTTC
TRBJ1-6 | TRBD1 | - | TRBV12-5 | CASGLGGTGGLFSSPLHF | TGTGCTAGTGGTTTGGGAGGGACAGGGGGTCTTTTTTCTTCACCCCTCCACTTT
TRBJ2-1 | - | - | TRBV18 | CASTPQGRLPSSSSYNEQFF | TGTGCCAGCACCCCTCAGGGGCGACTACCCTCCTCCAGCTCCTACAATGAGCAGTTCTTC
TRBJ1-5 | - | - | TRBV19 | CASSSGSPNQPQHF | TGTGCCAGTAGTTCCGGGTCCCCCAATCAGCCCCAGCATTTT
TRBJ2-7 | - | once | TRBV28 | CASSLPGQVGEQYF | TGTGCCAGCAGTTTACCAGGGCAGGTAGGCGAGCAGTACTTC
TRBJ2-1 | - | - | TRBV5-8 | CASSSPSAGSSYNEQFF | TGTGCCAGCAGCTCCCCCTCGGCGGGGAGCTCCTACAATGAGCAGTTCTTC
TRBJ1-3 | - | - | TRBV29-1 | CSVVFTGDSGNTIYF | TGCAGCGTTGTTTTTACAGGTGACTCTGGAAACACCATATATTTT
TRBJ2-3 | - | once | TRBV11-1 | CASSLGLFLVADTQYF | TGTGCCAGCAGCTTAGGACTATTTTTAGTTGCAGATACGCAGTATTTT
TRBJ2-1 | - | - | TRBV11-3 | CASSLRRSSSYNEQFF | TGTGCCAGCAGCTTGCGCCGGTCGAGCTCCTACAATGAGCAGTTCTTC
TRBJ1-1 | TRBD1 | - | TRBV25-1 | CASSEFGRGVAAFF | TGTGCCAGCAGTGAATTTGGCAGGGGGGTGGCGGCTTTCTTT
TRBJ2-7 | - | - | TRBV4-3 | CASSQDEGGGGSKYEQYF | TGCGCCAGCAGCCAAGATGAGGGGGGGGGCGGGAGCAAGTACGAGCAGTACTTC
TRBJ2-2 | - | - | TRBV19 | CASSSSPGLQNTGELFF | TGTGCCAGTAGTTCCTCCCCGGGACTGCAGAACACCGGGGAGCTGTTTTTT
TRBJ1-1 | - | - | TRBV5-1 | CASSSGGYTEAFF | TGCGCCAGCAGCTCGGGGGGGTACACTGAAGCTTTCTTT
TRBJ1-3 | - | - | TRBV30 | CACPFPQGTGNTIYF | TGTGCCTGCCCCTTCCCACAGGGAACTGGAAACACCATATATTTT
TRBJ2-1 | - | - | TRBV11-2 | CASSLVTGNNEQFF | TGTGCCAGCAGCTTAGTCACAGGTAACAATGAGCAGTTCTTC
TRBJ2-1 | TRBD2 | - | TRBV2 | CASSEVGTSGRNEQFF | TGTGCCAGCAGCGAGGTTGGGACTAGCGGGAGGAATGAGCAGTTCTTC
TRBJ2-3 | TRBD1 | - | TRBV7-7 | CASSPGTGRTDTQYF | TGTGCTAGCAGCCCCGGGACAGGCCGCACAGATACGCAGTATTTT
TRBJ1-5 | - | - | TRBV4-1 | CASSQGIRGASNQPQHF | TGCGCCAGCAGCCAAGGTATTCGCGGGGCTAGCAATCAGCCCCAGCATTTT
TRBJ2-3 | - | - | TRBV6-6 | CASSRQRTSTDTQYF | TGTGCCAGCAGCAGACAGAGAACAAGCACAGATACGCAGTATTTT
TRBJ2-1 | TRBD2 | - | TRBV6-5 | CASSLGGRASNEQFF | TGTGCCAGCAGCCTCGGCGGGAGGGCCTCAAATGAGCAGTTCTTC
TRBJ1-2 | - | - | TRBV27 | CASSLSNLVPGYGYTF | TGTGCCAGCAGTTTATCGAATCTCGTGCCGGGCTATGGCTACACCTTC
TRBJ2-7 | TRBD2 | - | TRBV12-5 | CASGSTLAGGRFYEQYF | TGTGCTAGTGGCTCAACCCTAGCGGGGGGTCGTTTCTACGAGCAGTACTTC
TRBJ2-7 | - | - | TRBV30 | CAWSPGSSYEQYF | TGTGCCTGGAGCCCCGGGAGTAGCTACGAGCAGTACTTC
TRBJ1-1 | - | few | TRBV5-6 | CASSLGRDTEAFF | TGTGCCAGCAGCTTGGGACGGGACACTGAAGCTTTCTTT
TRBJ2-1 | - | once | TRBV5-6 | CASSPVVGRGFF | TGTGCCAGCAGCCCGGTGGTGGGCAGGGGGTTCTTC